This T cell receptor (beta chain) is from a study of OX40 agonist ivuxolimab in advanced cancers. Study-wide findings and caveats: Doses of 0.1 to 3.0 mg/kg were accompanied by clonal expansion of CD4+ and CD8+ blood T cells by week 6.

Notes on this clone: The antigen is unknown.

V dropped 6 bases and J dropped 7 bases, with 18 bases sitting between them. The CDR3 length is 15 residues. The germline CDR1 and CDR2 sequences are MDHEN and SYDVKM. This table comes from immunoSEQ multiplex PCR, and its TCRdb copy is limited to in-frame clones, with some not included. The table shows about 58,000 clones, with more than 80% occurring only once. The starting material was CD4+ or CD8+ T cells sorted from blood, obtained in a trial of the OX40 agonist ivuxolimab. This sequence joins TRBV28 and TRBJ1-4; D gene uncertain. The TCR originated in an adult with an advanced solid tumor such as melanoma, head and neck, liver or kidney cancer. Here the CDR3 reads CASSPPGPLGEKLFF. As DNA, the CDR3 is TGTGCCAGCAGCCCCCCGGGCCCCTTGGGTGAAAAACTGTTTTTT.